This T cell receptor beta chain stems from a study of vaccination and CD4 T cells after COVID-19 (dated by TCRdb to between 2021 and 2024). Turning to the overall study: SARS-CoV-2 positivity had been established in the convalescent patients by nasal swab PCR, and mild disease was recorded in nine of these patients and severe disease in one. The convalescent cohort included six males and four females, with two Hispanic individuals, seven Caucasians, two Asians and one multiracial person. Two doses of either the Pfizer-BioNTech BNT162b2 vaccine (n=8) or the Moderna mRNA-1273 vaccine (n=2) were administered to participants. Post-COVID blood samples were collected from convalescent patients a median of approximately 93 days after diagnosis, with a range of about 35 to 161 days. Post-vaccine blood samples were collected a median of about 72 days after the second vaccine dose, ranging from about 13 to 241 days. The cultures were stimulated with overlapping spike peptide pools from SARS-CoV-2 and from the common cold coronaviruses HCoV-NL63, HCoV-OC43 and HCoV-229E. Control cultures used a CEFX viral epitope pool as positive control, an HIV-1 Nef peptide pool as negative control, or no peptide. The spike-specific CD4+ TCR repertoire was compared before and after mRNA vaccination in over nine COVID-19 convalescent patients and a handful of infection-naive healthy vaccine recipients.

Library method: PCR. At the Johns Hopkins FTIC core, DNA from the cultured CD4+ T cells underwent TCR sequencing with the Oncomine TCR Beta short-read assay. Genomic DNA was extracted from the cultured CD4+ T cells with the QIAamp micro DNA kit. Oncomine TCR Beta libraries from cultured CD4+ T cells were pooled using unique dual indexes and sequenced on an Illumina iSeq 100. The source study handled its data this way. Non-productive sequences were filtered out, and CDR3s that did not start with C, did not end with F or W, or were shorter than 7 amino acids were discarded. The MANAFEST web application was used to identify antigen-specific clonotypes by comparing peptide-stimulated wells against reference wells and other culture wells. To be called positive, a clone needed an FDR below 0.05, an odds ratio above 5, and a productive frequency above 0.1% in at least two of three replicate wells. Cross-reactive clonotypes were defined as significantly expanded in both SARS-CoV-2 spike wells and at least one common cold coronavirus spike condition. Levenshtein distances (stringdist) and unrooted phylogenetic trees (ape) in R version 3.6.1 were used to assess CDR3 homology. TCRdb took the public reads, trimmed them with fastp at Q25, ran MiXCR for clone calling and kept in-frame beta chains. Records with the same CDR3 protein are collapsed into one entry carrying the most frequent genes and DNA. Here the V and J calls rest on TCRdb's processing, not on the authors' analysis. For this sample the table gives some 20,000 distinct CDR3 sequences, of which 67% were detected only once. Of the sample, less than 10% is held by the ten largest clones.

As regards this clonotype: Its cognate antigen has yet to be identified. No base qualities exist here, and no much larger clone lies one base off it.

Results the study describes overall, beyond this receptor: Nearly all vaccine-specific clones in convalescent patients (304 of 307) were mono-reactive for SARS-CoV-2 spike rather than cross-reactive with common cold coronaviruses. Among the post-vaccine SARS-CoV-2-reactive clones in convalescent patients, a median 86.3% showed up only after vaccination, which suggests vaccine-specific priming. The median number of SARS-CoV-2-reactive clonotypes rose from 20 to 25 after infection to some 40 after vaccination, but the change was not significant. Relatively few convalescent patients were included in the study, and early timepoints after natural infection were not analyzed.

What the treatment or condition label conveys for this sample: roughly 10-day PBMC culture with coronavirus spike peptide pools or control peptides (ViraFEST assay). The study used the ViraFEST assay, which expanded antigen-specific T cells with peptide pools and then identified expanded clonotypes by TCR sequencing. The convalescent patients' positive SARS-CoV-2 PCR tests were from March to December 2020, which was before the Alpha, Beta and Delta variants emerged in the United States. Each well held some 2 million PBMCs cultured in IMDM containing around 5% human AB serum and around 10 IU/ml IL-2, with about 10 ug/ml peptide pools added. Half of the culture medium was replaced with fresh IL-2-containing medium on days 3 and 7. After 10 days of culture, CD4+ T cells were isolated by negative selection with the EasySep CD4+ T cell isolation kit. Ficoll-Paque Plus gradient centrifugation was used to isolate PBMCs from whole blood, and the isolated PBMCs were then either used fresh or cryopreserved at -140C. Culture conditions were generally each tested in triplicate wells.

What was sequenced was CD4+ T cells from blood, cultured in vitro. This sequence originates from a human donor who had recovered from COVID-19.

The encoded CDR3 is CASSIVQDRTAGELFF. The nucleotide sequence reads TGTGCCAGTAGTATCGTACAGGACCGAACGGCCGGGGAGCTGTTTTTT. Recombination joined TRBV19 with TRBJ2-2, with a tentative D gene TRBD1 over 5 matching bases. From the cysteine up to the phenylalanine, the CDR3 has a length of 16 residues. The sequence is cut down to CDR3 DNA, 48 bases in frame from base 1. CDR1 and CDR2 are drawn from the germline V gene (reference sequence): LNHDA, SQIVND. The V end loses 3 bases and the J end loses 6 bases, and a stretch of 17 bases separates them.